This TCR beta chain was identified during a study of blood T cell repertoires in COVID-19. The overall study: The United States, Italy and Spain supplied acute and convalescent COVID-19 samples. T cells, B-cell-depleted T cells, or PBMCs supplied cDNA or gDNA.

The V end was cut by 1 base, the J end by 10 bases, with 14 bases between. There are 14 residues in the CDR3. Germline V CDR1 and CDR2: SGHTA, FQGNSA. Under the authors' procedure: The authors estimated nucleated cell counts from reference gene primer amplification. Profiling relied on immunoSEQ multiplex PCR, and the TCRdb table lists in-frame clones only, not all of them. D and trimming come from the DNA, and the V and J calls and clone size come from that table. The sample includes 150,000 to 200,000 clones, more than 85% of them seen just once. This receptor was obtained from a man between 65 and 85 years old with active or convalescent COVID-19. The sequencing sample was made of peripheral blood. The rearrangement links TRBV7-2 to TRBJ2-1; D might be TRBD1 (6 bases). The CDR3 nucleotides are TGTGCCAGCAGCTTAGGAAGCAGGGGTGGGGAGCAGTTCTTC. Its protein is CASSLGSRGGEQFF. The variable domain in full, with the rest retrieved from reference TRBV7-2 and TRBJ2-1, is GAGVSQSPSNKVTEKGKDVELRCDPISGHTALYWYRQSLGQGLEFLIYFQGNSAPDKSGLPSDRFSAERTGGSVSTLTIQRTQQEDSAVYLCASSLGSRGGEQFFGPGTRLTVL.